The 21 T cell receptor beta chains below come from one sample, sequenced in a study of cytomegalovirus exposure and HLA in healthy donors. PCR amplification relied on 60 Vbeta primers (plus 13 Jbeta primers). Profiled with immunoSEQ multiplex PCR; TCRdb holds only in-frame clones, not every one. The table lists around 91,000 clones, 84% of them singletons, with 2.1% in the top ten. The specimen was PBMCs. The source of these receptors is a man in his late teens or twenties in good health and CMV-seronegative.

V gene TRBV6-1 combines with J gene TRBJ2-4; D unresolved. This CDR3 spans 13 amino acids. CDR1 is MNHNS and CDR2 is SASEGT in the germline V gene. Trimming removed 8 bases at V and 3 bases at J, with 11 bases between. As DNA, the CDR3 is TGTGCCAGCGTTTTCCCGGGCAAAAACATTCAGTACTTC. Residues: CASVFPGKNIQYF.

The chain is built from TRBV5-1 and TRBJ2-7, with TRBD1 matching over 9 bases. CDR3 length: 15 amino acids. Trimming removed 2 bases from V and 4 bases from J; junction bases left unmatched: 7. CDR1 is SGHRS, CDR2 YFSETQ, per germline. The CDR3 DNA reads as TGCGCCAGCAGCTTAGAGACAGGGGGTGCTTACGAGCAGTACTTC. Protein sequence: CASSLETGGAYEQYF.

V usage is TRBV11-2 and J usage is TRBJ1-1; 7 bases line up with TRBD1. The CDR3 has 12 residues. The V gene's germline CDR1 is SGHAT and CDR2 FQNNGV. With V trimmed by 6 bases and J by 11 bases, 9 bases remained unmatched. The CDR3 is CASSHQGVEAFF. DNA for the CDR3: TGTGCCAGCAGTCATCAGGGGGTCGAGGCTTTCTTT. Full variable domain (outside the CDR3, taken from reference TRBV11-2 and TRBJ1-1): EAGVAQSPRYKIIEKRQSVAFWCNPISGHATLYWYQQILGQGPKLLIQFQNNGVVDDSQLPKDRFSAERLKGVDSTLKIQPAKLEDSAVYLCASSHQGVEAFFGQGTRLTVV.

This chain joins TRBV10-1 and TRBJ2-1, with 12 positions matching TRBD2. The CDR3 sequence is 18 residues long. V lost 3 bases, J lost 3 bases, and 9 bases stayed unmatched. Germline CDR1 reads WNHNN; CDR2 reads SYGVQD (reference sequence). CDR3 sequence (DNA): TGCGCCAGCAGTGATAGCCGGACTAGCGGGAACCTCTACAATGAGCAGTTCTTC. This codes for CASSDSRTSGNLYNEQFF.

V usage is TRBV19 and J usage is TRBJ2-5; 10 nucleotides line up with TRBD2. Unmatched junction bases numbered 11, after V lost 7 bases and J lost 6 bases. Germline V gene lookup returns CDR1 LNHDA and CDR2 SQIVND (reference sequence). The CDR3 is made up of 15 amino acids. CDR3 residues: CASTPGSSGSKTQYF. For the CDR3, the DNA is TGTGCCAGTACCCCTGGTTCTAGCGGGAGTAAGACCCAGTACTTC. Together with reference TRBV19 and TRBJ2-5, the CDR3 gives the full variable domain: DGGITQSPKYLFRKEGQNVTLSCEQNLNHDAMYWYRQDPGQGLRLIYYSQIVNDFQKGDIAEGYSVSREKKESFPLTVTSAQKNPTAFYLCASTPGSSGSKTQYFGPGTRLLVL.

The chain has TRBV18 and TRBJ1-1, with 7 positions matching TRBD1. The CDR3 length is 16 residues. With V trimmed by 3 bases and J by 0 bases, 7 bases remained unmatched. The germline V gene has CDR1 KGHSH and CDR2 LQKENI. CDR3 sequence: CASSPRTGQLNTEAFF. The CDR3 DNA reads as TGTGCCAGCTCACCCAGAACGGGACAGCTGAACACTGAAGCTTTCTTT.

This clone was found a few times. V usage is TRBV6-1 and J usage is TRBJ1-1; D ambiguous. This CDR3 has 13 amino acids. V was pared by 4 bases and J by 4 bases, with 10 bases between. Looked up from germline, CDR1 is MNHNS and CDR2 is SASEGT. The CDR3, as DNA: TGTGCCAGCAGTGTCGGGAGTGGCACTGAAGCTTTCTTT. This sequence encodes CASSVGSGTEAFF.

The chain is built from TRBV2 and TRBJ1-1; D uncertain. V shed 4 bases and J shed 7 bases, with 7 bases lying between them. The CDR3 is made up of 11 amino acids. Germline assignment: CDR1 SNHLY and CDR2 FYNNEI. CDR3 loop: CASSGEGEAFF. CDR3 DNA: TGTGCCAGCAGTGGCGAGGGTGAAGCTTTCTTT.

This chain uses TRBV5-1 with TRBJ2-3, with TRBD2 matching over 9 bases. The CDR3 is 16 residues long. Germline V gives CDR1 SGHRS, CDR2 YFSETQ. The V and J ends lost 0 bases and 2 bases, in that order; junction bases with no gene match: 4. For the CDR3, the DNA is TGCGCCAGCAGCTTGGGGGGCGGGAGGGCCACAGATACGCAGTATTTT. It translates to CASSLGGGRATDTQYF.

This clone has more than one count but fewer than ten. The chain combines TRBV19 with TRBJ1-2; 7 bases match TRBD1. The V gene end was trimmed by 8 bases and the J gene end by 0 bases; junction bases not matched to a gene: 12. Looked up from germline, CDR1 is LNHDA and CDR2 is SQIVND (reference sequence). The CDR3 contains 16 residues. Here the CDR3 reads CASDSRFTGANYGYTF. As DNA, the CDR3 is TGTGCCAGTGATTCAAGATTCACAGGGGCTAACTATGGCTACACCTTC.

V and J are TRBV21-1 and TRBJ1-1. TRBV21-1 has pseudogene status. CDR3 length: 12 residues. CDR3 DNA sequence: TGTGCCAGCAGGGATACGGGGGAGGAAGCTTTCTTT. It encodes CASRDTGEEAFF.

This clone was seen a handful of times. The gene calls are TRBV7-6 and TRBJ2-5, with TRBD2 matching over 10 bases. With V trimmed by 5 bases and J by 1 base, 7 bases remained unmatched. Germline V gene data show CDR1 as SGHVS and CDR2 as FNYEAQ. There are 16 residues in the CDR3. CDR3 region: CASSQSGLASQETQYF. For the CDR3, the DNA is TGTGCCAGCAGCCAATCGGGACTAGCGTCCCAAGAGACCCAGTACTTC.

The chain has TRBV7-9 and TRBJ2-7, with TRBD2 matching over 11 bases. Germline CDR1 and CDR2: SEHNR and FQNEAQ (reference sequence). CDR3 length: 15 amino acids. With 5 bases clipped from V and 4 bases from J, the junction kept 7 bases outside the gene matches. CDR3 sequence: CASSPRLAGRYEQYF. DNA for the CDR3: TGTGCCAGCAGCCCGCGACTAGCGGGAAGGTACGAGCAGTACTTC.

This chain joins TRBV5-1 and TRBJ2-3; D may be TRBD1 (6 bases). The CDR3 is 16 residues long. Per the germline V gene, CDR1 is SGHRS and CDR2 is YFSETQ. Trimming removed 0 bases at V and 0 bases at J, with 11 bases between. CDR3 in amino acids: CASSLGQGLSTDTQYF. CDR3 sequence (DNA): TGCGCCAGCAGCTTGGGCCAGGGGTTGAGCACAGATACGCAGTATTTT.

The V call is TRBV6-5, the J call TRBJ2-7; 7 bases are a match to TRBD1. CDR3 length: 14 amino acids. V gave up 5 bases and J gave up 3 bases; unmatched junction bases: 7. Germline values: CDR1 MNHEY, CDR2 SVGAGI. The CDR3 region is CASSTRQGLYEQYF. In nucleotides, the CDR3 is TGTGCCAGCAGTACCAGACAGGGCCTCTACGAGCAGTACTTC.

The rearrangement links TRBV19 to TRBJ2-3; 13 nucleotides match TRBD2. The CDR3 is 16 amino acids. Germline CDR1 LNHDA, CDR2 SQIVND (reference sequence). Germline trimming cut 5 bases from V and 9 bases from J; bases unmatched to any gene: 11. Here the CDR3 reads CASSGLAGVLSGTQYF. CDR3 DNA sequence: TGTGCCAGTAGTGGACTAGCGGGAGTACTATCTGGGACGCAGTATTTT.

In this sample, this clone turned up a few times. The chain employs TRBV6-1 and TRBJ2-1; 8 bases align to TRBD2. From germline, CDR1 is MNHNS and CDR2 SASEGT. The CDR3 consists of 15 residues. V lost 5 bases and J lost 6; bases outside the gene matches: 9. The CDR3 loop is CASSSQGLVGNEQFF. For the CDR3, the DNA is TGTGCCAGCAGTTCCCAGGGACTAGTCGGCAATGAGCAGTTCTTC.

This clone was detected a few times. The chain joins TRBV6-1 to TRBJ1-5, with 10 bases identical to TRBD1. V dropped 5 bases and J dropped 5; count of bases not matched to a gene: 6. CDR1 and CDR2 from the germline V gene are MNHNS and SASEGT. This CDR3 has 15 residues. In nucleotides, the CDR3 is TGTGCCAGCAGTTTAGGGACAGGGGAATATCAGCCCCAGCATTTT. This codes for CASSLGTGEYQPQHF.

In DNA form, the CDR3 reads TGTGCCAGCAGCGGGGACATAATGGGTTATAATGAAAAACTGTTTTTT. Encoded protein: CASSGDIMGYNEKLFF. The V gene is TRBV7-9, the J gene TRBJ1-4; weak D call: TRBD1 (6 bases). V was shortened by 5 bases and J by 4 bases, with 17 bases between the two germline ends. Germline CDR1 reads SEHNR; CDR2 reads FQNEAQ (reference sequence). This CDR3 is 16 amino acids long.

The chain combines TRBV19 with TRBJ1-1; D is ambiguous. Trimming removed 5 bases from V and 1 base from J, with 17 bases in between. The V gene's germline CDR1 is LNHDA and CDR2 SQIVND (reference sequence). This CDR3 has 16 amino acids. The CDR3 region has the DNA TGTGCCAGTAGTCTGAGCGGATTTGAGGGGAACACTGAAGCTTTCTTT. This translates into CASSLSGFEGNTEAFF.

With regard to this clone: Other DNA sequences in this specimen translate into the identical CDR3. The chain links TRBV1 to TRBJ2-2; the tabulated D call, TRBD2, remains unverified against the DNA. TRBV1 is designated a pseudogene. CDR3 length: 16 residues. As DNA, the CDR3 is TGCACCAGCAGCGCCGGGGAGCGGGAGGGTACCGGGGAGCTGTTTTTT. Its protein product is CTSSAGEREGTGELFF.